The rows below give T cell receptor beta chains drawn from one sample of a study of blood T cell repertoires in COVID-19. Assay used: immunoSEQ multiplex PCR; TCRdb lists only in-frame clones, some missing. The table lists 250,000 to 350,000 clones, 89% of them singletons. The specimen was peripheral blood. The origin of the receptors is a woman in her sixties or seventies with acute or convalescent COVID-19. Each CDR3 is given with its conserved first and last residue. The order of the fields is D gene, J gene, CDR3 length, clone size, V gene, CDR3 protein, CDR3 DNA. The D gene is left open where the match is weak. A row's size may be missing; if present it is once, few, many or a size class.

D gene: TRBD2; J gene: TRBJ2-2; CDR3 length: 15; clone size: NA; V gene: TRBV24-1; CDR3 protein: CATSDAGVWGGELFF; CDR3 DNA: TGTGCCACCAGTGACGCGGGAGTATGGGGCGGGGAGCTGTTTTTT
D gene: TRBD2; J gene: TRBJ2-7; CDR3 length: 14; clone size: NA; V gene: TRBV5-4; CDR3 protein: CASSLTSGSYEQYF; CDR3 DNA: TGTGCCAGCAGCTTGACTAGCGGATCCTACGAGCAGTACTTC
D gene: TRBD1; J gene: TRBJ1-2; CDR3 length: 22; clone size: NA; V gene: TRBV5-3; CDR3 protein: CARSLGDSSQRLQRSDTYGYTF; CDR3 DNA: TGTGCCAGAAGCTTGGGGGACAGCAGCCAGCGCCTGCAACGAAGCGATACTTATGGCTACACCTTC
D gene: NA; J gene: TRBJ1-3; CDR3 length: 13; clone size: NA; V gene: TRBV28; CDR3 protein: CATRGFSGNTIYF; CDR3 DNA: TGTGCCACCCGGGGGTTCTCTGGAAACACCATATATTTT
D gene: TRBD2; J gene: TRBJ2-1; CDR3 length: 16; clone size: NA; V gene: TRBV7-3; CDR3 protein: CASSLAGGVGPNEQFF; CDR3 DNA: TGTGCCAGCAGCTTAGCGGGAGGGGTGGGTCCCAATGAGCAGTTCTTC
D gene: NA; J gene: TRBJ1-1; CDR3 length: 13; clone size: NA; V gene: TRBV12-3/TRBV12-4; CDR3 protein: CASSLAGGAEAFF; CDR3 DNA: TGTGCCAGCAGTTTAGCAGGGGGAGCTGAAGCTTTCTTT
D gene: NA; J gene: TRBJ2-3; CDR3 length: 19; clone size: few; V gene: TRBV21-1; CDR3 protein: CASSKPRDIPQGVYNTQYF; CDR3 DNA: TGTGCCAGCAGCAAGCCCCGGGACATTCCACAGGGGGTATACAATACGCAGTATTTT
D gene: NA; J gene: TRBJ1-3; CDR3 length: 16; clone size: NA; V gene: TRBV5-1; CDR3 protein: CASSLQPVSSGSTIYF; CDR3 DNA: TGCGCCAGCAGCTTGCAGCCCGTTAGCTCTGGAAGCACCATATATTTT
D gene: NA; J gene: TRBJ1-5; CDR3 length: 14; clone size: NA; V gene: TRBV6-5; CDR3 protein: CASSYRGSNQPQHF; CDR3 DNA: TGTGCCAGCAGTTACAGGGGGAGCAATCAGCCCCAGCATTTT
D gene: TRBD2; J gene: TRBJ2-5; CDR3 length: 18; clone size: NA; V gene: TRBV9; CDR3 protein: CASSDHRLAGAYQETQYF; CDR3 DNA: TGTGCCAGCAGCGACCACCGACTAGCGGGGGCCTACCAAGAGACCCAGTACTTC
D gene: NA; J gene: TRBJ1-6; CDR3 length: 14; clone size: few; V gene: TRBV6-5; CDR3 protein: CASSYQGGNSPLHF; CDR3 DNA: TGTGCCAGCAGTTACCAGGGTGGAAATTCACCCCTCCACTTT
D gene: TRBD1; J gene: TRBJ2-3; CDR3 length: 18; clone size: NA; V gene: TRBV5-1; CDR3 protein: CASSWDRTLNPSTDTQYF; CDR3 DNA: TGCGCCAGCAGCTGGGACAGGACCCTCAACCCTAGCACAGATACGCAGTATTTT
D gene: TRBD1; J gene: TRBJ1-2; CDR3 length: 13; clone size: NA; V gene: TRBV19; CDR3 protein: CASSPGTGDGYTF; CDR3 DNA: TGTGCCAGTAGTCCCGGGACAGGGGATGGCTACACCTTC
D gene: TRBD1; J gene: TRBJ1-2; CDR3 length: 16; clone size: NA; V gene: TRBV7-3; CDR3 protein: CASSLEAGQGRRGYTF; CDR3 DNA: TGTGCCAGCAGCTTAGAAGCGGGACAGGGGAGGAGAGGCTACACCTTC
D gene: TRBD1; J gene: TRBJ1-4; CDR3 length: 17; clone size: NA; V gene: TRBV27; CDR3 protein: CASAEGQGYVGNEKLFF; CDR3 DNA: TGTGCCAGCGCCGAGGGACAGGGCTACGTCGGTAATGAAAAACTGTTTTTT
D gene: TRBD1; J gene: TRBJ2-1; CDR3 length: 14; clone size: NA; V gene: TRBV25-1; CDR3 protein: CASSLPDRYNEQFF; CDR3 DNA: TGTGCCAGCAGTCTCCCGGACAGGTACAATGAGCAGTTCTTC
D gene: TRBD1; J gene: TRBJ1-2; CDR3 length: 13; clone size: NA; V gene: TRBV18; CDR3 protein: CASSPQGAQGYTF; CDR3 DNA: TGTGCCAGCTCACCACAGGGGGCGCAAGGCTACACCTTC
D gene: NA; J gene: TRBJ1-3; CDR3 length: 15; clone size: NA; V gene: TRBV7-2; CDR3 protein: CASSPRQNSGNTIYF; CDR3 DNA: TGTGCCAGCAGCCCGCGACAGAACTCTGGAAACACCATATATTTT
D gene: TRBD1; J gene: TRBJ2-7; CDR3 length: 15; clone size: NA; V gene: TRBV11-3; CDR3 protein: CASSSTGTGSYEQYF; CDR3 DNA: TGTGCCAGCAGCTCGACCGGGACAGGATCCTACGAGCAGTACTTC
D gene: NA; J gene: TRBJ2-1; CDR3 length: 15; clone size: NA; V gene: TRBV5-1; CDR3 protein: CASSLVNAQVDEQFF; CDR3 DNA: TGCGCCAGCAGCTTGGTTAATGCCCAGGTGGATGAGCAGTTCTTC
D gene: NA; J gene: TRBJ2-1; CDR3 length: 16; clone size: NA; V gene: TRBV3-1/TRBV3-2; CDR3 protein: CASGPQGSGGRNEQFF; CDR3 DNA: TGTGCCAGCGGACCCCAGGGGAGCGGTGGAAGGAATGAGCAGTTCTTC
D gene: TRBD1; J gene: TRBJ1-1; CDR3 length: 14; clone size: NA; V gene: TRBV28; CDR3 protein: CASSRTGGKTEAFF; CDR3 DNA: TGTGCCAGCAGTCGCACAGGGGGGAAGACTGAAGCTTTCTTT
D gene: NA; J gene: TRBJ2-7; CDR3 length: 14; clone size: NA; V gene: TRBV27; CDR3 protein: CASMSGRPFNEQYF; CDR3 DNA: TGTGCCAGCATGAGCGGCAGGCCCTTTAACGAGCAGTACTTC
D gene: NA; J gene: TRBJ1-6; CDR3 length: 13; clone size: few; V gene: TRBV4-1; CDR3 protein: CASSQVRVSPLHF; CDR3 DNA: TGCGCCAGCAGCCAAGTACGAGTTTCACCCCTCCACTTT
D gene: TRBD1; J gene: TRBJ2-7; CDR3 length: 15; clone size: NA; V gene: TRBV24-1; CDR3 protein: CATSDSWDSTYEQYF; CDR3 DNA: TGTGCCACCAGTGATTCATGGGACAGCACCTACGAGCAGTACTTC
D gene: TRBD2; J gene: TRBJ2-3; CDR3 length: 16; clone size: NA; V gene: TRBV20-1; CDR3 protein: CSASALTSGGTDTQYF; CDR3 DNA: TGCAGTGCTAGTGCCCTGACTAGCGGGGGCACAGATACGCAGTATTTT
D gene: TRBD1; J gene: TRBJ1-2; CDR3 length: 16; clone size: NA; V gene: TRBV4-3; CDR3 protein: CASSQPMTGDFYGYTF; CDR3 DNA: TGCGCCAGCAGCCAACCAATGACAGGGGATTTCTATGGCTACACCTTC
D gene: NA; J gene: TRBJ1-3; CDR3 length: 17; clone size: NA; V gene: TRBV4-2; CDR3 protein: CASSQEGELTSGNTIYF; CDR3 DNA: TGTGCCAGCAGCCAAGAAGGAGAACTGACCTCTGGAAACACCATATATTTT
D gene: TRBD1; J gene: TRBJ2-7; CDR3 length: 14; clone size: NA; V gene: TRBV10-3; CDR3 protein: CAISESTGGNEQYF; CDR3 DNA: TGTGCCATCAGTGAGTCGACAGGGGGCAACGAGCAGTACTTC
D gene: TRBD1; J gene: TRBJ2-7; CDR3 length: 15; clone size: NA; V gene: TRBV7-2; CDR3 protein: CASSEDRASTYEQYF; CDR3 DNA: TGTGCCAGCAGCGAGGACAGGGCATCAACCTACGAGCAGTACTTC
D gene: TRBD1; J gene: TRBJ1-1; CDR3 length: 17; clone size: NA; V gene: TRBV28; CDR3 protein: CASSLPTGAGGNTEAFF; CDR3 DNA: TGTGCCAGCAGTTTACCAACAGGGGCAGGTGGGAACACTGAAGCTTTCTTT
D gene: NA; J gene: TRBJ2-7; CDR3 length: 15; clone size: NA; V gene: TRBV9; CDR3 protein: CASSVDGQNSYEQYF; CDR3 DNA: TGTGCCAGCAGCGTAGATGGACAGAACTCCTACGAGCAGTACTTC
D gene: TRBD2; J gene: TRBJ2-7; CDR3 length: 16; clone size: NA; V gene: TRBV3-1/TRBV3-2; CDR3 protein: CASSQDLAESSYEQYF; CDR3 DNA: TGTGCCAGCAGCCAAGACCTAGCGGAGAGCTCCTACGAGCAGTACTTC
D gene: NA; J gene: TRBJ1-5; CDR3 length: 15; clone size: NA; V gene: TRBV7-2; CDR3 protein: CASSLESRGGQPQHF; CDR3 DNA: TGTGCCAGCAGCTTAGAGTCACGGGGAGGTCAGCCCCAGCATTTT
D gene: NA; J gene: TRBJ2-4; CDR3 length: 14; clone size: NA; V gene: TRBV11-1; CDR3 protein: CASSLARGQDIQYF; CDR3 DNA: TGTGCCAGCAGCTTAGCAAGGGGCCAGGACATTCAGTACTTC
D gene: TRBD1; J gene: TRBJ1-4; CDR3 length: 15; clone size: NA; V gene: TRBV5-6; CDR3 protein: CASSRRQGTNEKLFF; CDR3 DNA: TGTGCCAGCAGTCGCCGACAGGGAACTAATGAAAAACTGTTTTTT
D gene: NA; J gene: TRBJ1-1; CDR3 length: 14; clone size: NA; V gene: TRBV30; CDR3 protein: CACGSRGRATEAFF; CDR3 DNA: TGTGCCTGCGGGAGTCGTGGCCGGGCGACTGAAGCTTTCTTT
D gene: TRBD1; J gene: TRBJ2-3; CDR3 length: 14; clone size: NA; V gene: TRBV7-3; CDR3 protein: CASSDRAPTDTQYF; CDR3 DNA: TGTGCCAGCAGCGACAGGGCGCCCACAGATACGCAGTATTTT
D gene: NA; J gene: TRBJ2-3; CDR3 length: 15; clone size: NA; V gene: TRBV7-2; CDR3 protein: CASSPGTLGTDTQYF; CDR3 DNA: TGTGCCAGCAGCCCCGGGACATTAGGCACAGATACGCAGTATTTT
D gene: NA; J gene: TRBJ1-2; CDR3 length: 15; clone size: NA; V gene: TRBV18; CDR3 protein: CASSPVSGYNYGYTF; CDR3 DNA: TGTGCCAGCTCACCAGTCTCGGGTTACAACTATGGCTACACCTTC
D gene: NA; J gene: TRBJ2-5; CDR3 length: 15; clone size: NA; V gene: TRBV5-4; CDR3 protein: CASSGGGRPQETQYF; CDR3 DNA: TGTGCCAGCAGCGGCGGAGGGAGGCCCCAAGAGACCCAGTACTTC
D gene: NA; J gene: TRBJ2-7; CDR3 length: 17; clone size: NA; V gene: TRBV25-1; CDR3 protein: CASRPTGGQNGSYEQYF; CDR3 DNA: TGTGCCAGCAGGCCCACCGGGGGGCAAAATGGTTCCTACGAGCAGTACTTC
D gene: TRBD1; J gene: TRBJ1-5; CDR3 length: 15; clone size: NA; V gene: TRBV27; CDR3 protein: CASSLATGGNQPQHF; CDR3 DNA: TGTGCCAGCAGTTTGGCGACAGGGGGGAATCAGCCCCAGCATTTT
D gene: NA; J gene: TRBJ1-2; CDR3 length: 19; clone size: NA; V gene: TRBV27; CDR3 protein: CASSFRLPKTGTEGDGYTF; CDR3 DNA: TGTGCCAGCAGTTTCCGCCTTCCCAAAACAGGAACGGAGGGTGATGGCTACACCTTC
D gene: NA; J gene: TRBJ1-5; CDR3 length: 14; clone size: NA; V gene: TRBV11-2; CDR3 protein: CASSLESSNQPQHF; CDR3 DNA: TGTGCCAGCAGCTTAGAATCCAGTAATCAGCCCCAGCATTTT
D gene: NA; J gene: TRBJ2-3; CDR3 length: 16; clone size: NA; V gene: TRBV4-3; CDR3 protein: CASSQGGGGMPDTQYF; CDR3 DNA: TGCGCCAGCAGCCAAGGCGGTGGGGGGATGCCAGATACGCAGTATTTT
D gene: NA; J gene: TRBJ2-7; CDR3 length: 12; clone size: NA; V gene: TRBV5-1; CDR3 protein: CASSPNQYEQYF; CDR3 DNA: TGCGCCAGCAGCCCCAATCAATACGAGCAGTACTTC
D gene: NA; J gene: TRBJ1-4; CDR3 length: 12; clone size: NA; V gene: TRBV2; CDR3 protein: CASTWSNEKLFF; CDR3 DNA: TGTGCCAGCACGTGGAGTAATGAAAAACTGTTTTTT
D gene: NA; J gene: TRBJ2-2; CDR3 length: 17; clone size: NA; V gene: TRBV10-3; CDR3 protein: CAISESLGGLGTGELFF; CDR3 DNA: TGTGCCATCAGTGAGTCGTTAGGGGGATTAGGCACCGGGGAGCTGTTTTTT
D gene: NA; J gene: TRBJ1-6; CDR3 length: 13; clone size: NA; V gene: TRBV4-3; CDR3 protein: CASSQGGESPLHF; CDR3 DNA: TGCGCCAGCAGCCAAGGCGGCGAGTCCCCCCTCCACTTT
D gene: TRBD1; J gene: TRBJ2-7; CDR3 length: 14; clone size: NA; V gene: TRBV5-1; CDR3 protein: CASSLGQGAYEQYF; CDR3 DNA: TGCGCCAGCAGCTTGGGACAGGGAGCTTACGAGCAGTACTTC
D gene: NA; J gene: TRBJ1-1; CDR3 length: 15; clone size: NA; V gene: TRBV7-2; CDR3 protein: CASSSDRWSNTEAFF; CDR3 DNA: TGTGCCAGCAGCTCTGACAGGTGGTCAAACACTGAAGCTTTCTTT
D gene: TRBD2; J gene: TRBJ2-7; CDR3 length: 16; clone size: NA; V gene: TRBV7-9; CDR3 protein: CASSSIRGLAVYEQYF; CDR3 DNA: TGTGCCAGCAGCTCAATAAGGGGACTAGCGGTCTACGAGCAGTACTTC
D gene: TRBD2; J gene: TRBJ2-5; CDR3 length: 18; clone size: NA; V gene: TRBV10-1; CDR3 protein: CASSGTLGASGPQETQYF; CDR3 DNA: TGCGCCAGCAGTGGAACATTGGGGGCTAGCGGGCCCCAAGAGACCCAGTACTTC
D gene: NA; J gene: TRBJ1-5; CDR3 length: 14; clone size: NA; V gene: TRBV7-9; CDR3 protein: CASSPTGPPQPQHF; CDR3 DNA: TGTGCCAGCAGCCCTACAGGGCCCCCTCAGCCCCAGCATTTT
D gene: TRBD1; J gene: TRBJ2-2; CDR3 length: 16; clone size: once; V gene: TRBV19; CDR3 protein: CASSLDRGVGTGELFF; CDR3 DNA: TGTGCCAGTAGTCTTGACAGGGGAGTTGGCACCGGGGAGCTGTTTTTT
D gene: NA; J gene: TRBJ1-4; CDR3 length: 15; clone size: NA; V gene: TRBV6-5; CDR3 protein: CASSTEAARREKLFF; CDR3 DNA: TGTGCCAGCAGTACTGAGGCCGCCCGACGTGAAAAACTGTTTTTT